The 27 T cell receptor beta chains below come from one sample, sequenced in a study of blood T cell repertoires in COVID-19. TCRdb's table, derived via immunoSEQ multiplex PCR, lists solely in-frame clones and lacks some. The data contain 150,000 to 200,000 clones, approximately 82% of them seen just once; the ten biggest clones take up roughly 13%. Sequenced material: peripheral blood. The source of these receptors is a man between 65 and 85 years old who had recovered from COVID-19.

The V gene is TRBV6-5, the J gene TRBJ1-1, with 10 bases matching TRBD1. CDR3 size: 15 residues. Germline V CDR1 and CDR2: MNHEY, SVGAGI. The junction had 9 bases not matched to a gene; V was cut back by 5 bases and J by 6 bases. This CDR3 is CASSQRQGAYPEAFF. The CDR3 DNA reads as TGTGCCAGCAGTCAGAGACAGGGGGCGTATCCTGAAGCTTTCTTT.

The CDR3 DNA is TGCGCCAGCAGGGAAGCCGCAGGGTCCTACAATGAGCAGTTCTTC. Protein: CASREAAGSYNEQFF. This sequence joins TRBV5-1 and TRBJ2-1; tentatively, D is TRBD1 (5 bases). Germline lookup yields CDR1 SGHRS and CDR2 YFSETQ. This CDR3 contains 15 residues. Trimming left V 5 bases short and J 1 base short, with 13 bases between.

J is TRBJ2-1 and V is TRBV27, with D unresolved. The CDR3 length is 11 residues. Trimming stripped 5 bases from V and 6 bases from J, with 5 bases between. CDR1 is MNHEY and CDR2 is SMNVEV in the germline V gene (reference sequence). The CDR3 protein is CASSKLNEQFF. The CDR3 nucleotides are TGTGCCAGCAGTAAACTCAATGAGCAGTTCTTC.

The chain has TRBV6-1 and TRBJ2-7, with D perhaps matching TRBD2 (5 bases). Trimming pared 1 base from V and 3 bases from J, leaving 13 bases between. Germline CDR1 is MNHNS and CDR2 is SASEGT. This CDR3 region has 15 residues. DNA of the CDR3: TGTGCCAGCAGTGAAGAGCCGGGGTATTACTACGAGCAGTACTTC. Its protein product is CASSEEPGYYYEQYF.

The chain couples TRBV2 to TRBJ2-7; D perhaps matches TRBD1 (6 bases). CDR1 and CDR2 from the germline V gene are SNHLY and FYNNEI. This CDR3 is built from 11 residues. The ends were cut back, 5 bases at V and 7 bases at J, with 9 bases in the middle. The chain's CDR3 is CASSIGTEQYF. The CDR3 nucleotides are TGTGCCAGCAGTATCGGGACAGAGCAGTACTTC.

The chain links TRBV5-4 to TRBJ1-3; 8 bases line up with TRBD1. CDR3 length equals 14 residues. V was pared by 3 bases and J by 5 bases, with 4 bases of the junction left unmatched. In germline, CDR1 is SGHNT, CDR2 YYREEE (reference sequence). In nucleotides, the CDR3 is TGTGCCAGCAGCTCGTGGACAGGGAGAAACACCATATATTTT. Protein sequence: CASSSWTGRNTIYF. Full variable domain (remainder filled in from reference TRBV5-4 and TRBJ1-3): ETGVTQSPTHLIKTRGQQVTLRCSSQSGHNTVSWYQQALGQGPQFIFQYYREEENGRGNFPPRFSGLQFPNYSSELNVNALELDDSALYLCASSSWTGRNTIYFGEGSWLTVV.

V is TRBV6-4 and J is TRBJ2-3; D is perhaps TRBD2 (6 bases). Trimming stripped 4 bases from V and 5 bases from J, with 10 bases between. Per the germline V gene, CDR1 is MRHNA and CDR2 is SNTAGT. The CDR3 spans 13 residues. The CDR3 region has the DNA TGTGCCAGCAGTGCTAGCGATGGAGATACGCAGTATTTT. Protein: CASSASDGDTQYF.

V usage is TRBV3-1 (or the pseudogene TRBV3-2) and J usage is TRBJ1-1; the D is unclear. Germline CDR1 LGHDT, CDR2 YNNKEL (reference sequence). This CDR3 has 15 residues. V was clipped by 2 bases and J by 1 base, with 11 bases between them. The CDR3 DNA is TGTGCCAGCAGCCAATGGGGAGGACCGAACACTGAAGCTTTCTTT. It yields the protein CASSQWGGPNTEAFF.

This clone showed up just once. The chain uses TRBV10-3 and TRBJ2-7; D is unclear. Germline CDR1 is ENHRY and CDR2 is SYGVKD. The CDR3 is 13 amino acids. Trimming cost V 3 bases and J 5 bases, with 11 bases left between them. The CDR3 spells CAISDLLENEQYF. DNA of the CDR3: TGTGCCATCAGTGACCTTCTAGAAAACGAGCAGTACTTC.

The rearrangement links TRBV6-5 to TRBJ1-3; 9 bases agree with TRBD1. Germline loops: CDR1 MNHEY, CDR2 SVGAGI. V gave up 5 bases and J gave up 3 bases; unmatched junction bases: 5. This CDR3 region has 15 residues. The CDR3 region is CASSRDREGGNTIYF. CDR3 bases: TGTGCCAGCAGTCGGGACAGGGAAGGTGGAAACACCATATATTTT.

V usage is TRBV7-2 and J usage is TRBJ2-1; possibly TRBD2 for D (6 bases). This CDR3 contains 18 residues. V gave up 1 base and J gave up 0 bases, with 16 bases separating them. Germline CDR1 SGHTA, CDR2 FQGNSA. The CDR3 DNA follows: TGTGCCAGCAGCTTAGTAGGTAGCGGTCAAAGCTCCTACAATGAGCAGTTCTTC. Its translation is CASSLVGSGQSSYNEQFF.

This clone was seen only a few times. This chain links TRBV3-1 (or the pseudogene TRBV3-2) with TRBJ2-2, with D tentatively TRBD2 (6 bases). The length of the CDR3 is 15 residues. V lost 5 bases to trimming and J lost 4 bases, with 14 bases between them. Germline CDR1 and CDR2: LGHDT and YNNKEL (reference sequence). Written as DNA, the CDR3 is TGTGCCAGCAGCACAAACGGGGGTGGCACCGGGGAGCTGTTTTTT. This gives the protein CASSTNGGGTGELFF.

V and J are TRBV19 and TRBJ1-5; TRBD1 aligns across 7 bases. From germline, CDR1 is LNHDA and CDR2 SQIVND (reference sequence). Losses at the gene ends were 9 bases for V and 10 bases for J; bases not matched to a gene: 18. This CDR3 has 15 amino acids. Here the CDR3 reads CASRSATGPGYPQHF. Here the CDR3 DNA reads TGTGCCAGCAGATCCGCGACAGGGCCGGGATATCCCCAGCATTTT. The full variable domain, completed using reference TRBV19 and TRBJ1-5, is DGGITQSPKYLFRKEGQNVTLSCEQNLNHDAMYWYRQDPGQGLRLIYYSQIVNDFQKGDIAEGYSVSREKKESFPLTVTSAQKNPTAFYLCASRSATGPGYPQHFGDGTRLSIL.

The rearrangement links TRBV6-1 to TRBJ2-7; a possible D gene is TRBD2 (5 bases). V was trimmed by 2 bases and J by 0 bases, leaving 11 bases between them. Per germline, CDR1 MNHNS and CDR2 SASEGT. This CDR3 spans 15 amino acids. This chain's CDR3 is CASSELAGFSYEQYF. CDR3 DNA: TGTGCCAGCAGTGAACTAGCAGGCTTCTCCTACGAGCAGTACTTC.

The rearrangement uses TRBV7-9 and TRBJ1-3; 7 bases are shared with TRBD1. Germline trimming cut 7 bases from V and 3 bases from J; bases unmatched to any gene: 6. This CDR3 has 14 residues. CDR1 is SEHNR and CDR2 is FQNEAQ in the germline V gene (reference sequence). CDR3 sequence: CASNPTGNGNTIYF. DNA for the CDR3: TGTGCCAGCAACCCGACAGGGAATGGAAACACCATATATTTT.

The chain employs TRBV10-2 and TRBJ2-7; D gene unclear. Germline assignment: CDR1 WSHSY and CDR2 SAAADI. The CDR3 is 15 amino acids. Trimming took off 2 bases at V and 3 bases at J, with 14 bases between the two ends. The CDR3 spells CASSEDRALLYEQYF. In DNA, the CDR3 is TGCGCCAGCAGTGAGGATAGAGCCTTGCTCTACGAGCAGTACTTC.

The rearrangement uses TRBV3-1 (or the pseudogene TRBV3-2) and TRBJ1-1; possibly TRBD1 for D (5 bases). Germline CDR1 reads LGHDT; CDR2 reads YNNKEL (reference sequence). Trimming pared 5 bases from V and 3 bases from J, leaving 10 bases between. The CDR3 is made up of 13 amino acids. CDR3 amino acids: CASSYQGDTEAFF. The CDR3 DNA follows: TGTGCCAGCAGCTACCAGGGTGACACTGAAGCTTTCTTT.

The J gene is TRBJ2-1, the V gene TRBV10-1; 8 positions agree with TRBD2. Germline V gene lookup returns CDR1 WNHNN and CDR2 SYGVQD (reference sequence). The CDR3 runs to 13 residues. V was clipped by 3 bases and J by 8 bases; unmatched bases: 3. CDR3 loop: CASSDGTRDEQFF. The CDR3 DNA sequence: TGCGCCAGCAGTGACGGGACTAGGGATGAGCAGTTCTTC.

This chain joins TRBV6-5 and TRBJ1-5, with a possible D match to TRBD1 (5 bases). The germline V gene encodes CDR1 MNHEY and CDR2 SVGAGI. The CDR3 is 15 amino acids. Trimming cost V 0 bases and J 6 bases, with 12 bases left between them. CDR3 in DNA: TGTGCCAGCAGTTACTCAAGGGGAATCGGTCAGCCCCAGCATTTT. Protein: CASSYSRGIGQPQHF.

V usage is TRBV21-1 and J usage is TRBJ2-5; TRBD2, the D gene given by the table, was not confirmed from the DNA. TRBV21-1 is a documented pseudogene. The CDR3 covers 12 residues. CDR3 protein: CASSNPQETQYF. As DNA, the CDR3 is TGTGCCAGCAGCAACCCTCAAGAGACCCAGTACTTC.

The chain is built from TRBV20-1 and TRBJ2-7, with 7 bases fitting TRBD1. The CDR3 has 14 amino acids. Germline V lookup: CDR1 DFQATT, CDR2 SNEGSKA (reference sequence). The V gene end was trimmed by 3 bases and the J gene end by 0 bases; junction bases not matched to a gene: 5. The CDR3 bases are TGCAGTGCTAGTGACAGGGCAAGCTCCTACGAGCAGTACTTC. Translated, it gives CSASDRASSYEQYF.

The chain uses TRBV10-2 and TRBJ1-5, with no clear D. With 2 bases removed from V and 7 bases from J, the gap between germline ends came to 9 bases. Germline V gene data show CDR1 as WSHSY and CDR2 as SAAADI. This CDR3 has 13 amino acids. CDR3 sequence (DNA): TGCGCCAGCAGTGAGGGAGGAGTGCAGCCCCAGCATTTT. This gives the protein CASSEGGVQPQHF.

The chain joins TRBV27 to TRBJ2-1, with 9 bases fitting TRBD2. Germline lookup yields CDR1 MNHEY and CDR2 SMNVEV (reference sequence). Trimming at V came to 5 bases and at J to 3 bases, leaving 14 bases not matched to a gene. CDR3 length equals 18 residues. The DNA of the CDR3 is TGTGCCAGCAGTAGAGTTACGGGAGCGGGAGGAGGCTACAATGAGCAGTTCTTC. This gives the protein CASSRVTGAGGGYNEQFF.

The chain recombines TRBV7-9 with TRBJ2-3; 11 positions match TRBD2. Unmatched junction bases numbered 4, after V lost 5 bases and J lost 3 bases. The CDR3 has 15 amino acids. Per the germline V gene, CDR1 is SEHNR and CDR2 is FQNEAQ (reference sequence). CDR3 sequence: CASSEGLAVTDTQYF. The DNA for the CDR3 is TGTGCCAGCAGCGAGGGACTAGCGGTGACAGATACGCAGTATTTT.

CDR3 in amino acids: CASSLFASGREQYF. The CDR3 nucleotides read TGTGCCAGCAGCCTCTTCGCTAGCGGGAGAGAGCAGTACTTC. The chain is built from TRBV7-6 and TRBJ2-7; 10 nucleotides line up with TRBD2. V shed 5 bases, J shed 7 bases, and the junction held 8 bases outside the gene matches. The CDR3 totals 14 residues. The germline V gene has CDR1 SGHVS and CDR2 FNYEAQ.

This rearrangement joins TRBV7-9 to TRBJ2-7, with 7 bases fitting TRBD2. V dropped 8 bases and J dropped 2; count of bases not matched to a gene: 18. The CDR3 sequence is 17 residues long. The V gene's germline CDR1 is SEHNR and CDR2 FQNEAQ (reference sequence). Here the CDR3 reads CASPPAGRETPPYEQYF. For the CDR3, the DNA is TGTGCCAGCCCCCCAGCCGGGCGGGAGACTCCTCCCTACGAGCAGTACTTC.

This clone appeared a few times. This sequence joins TRBV9 and TRBJ1-2; D unresolved. V was trimmed by 0 bases and J by 2 bases, leaving 11 bases between them. Germline CDR1 is SGDLS and CDR2 is YYNGEE. This CDR3 spans 15 amino acids. DNA of the CDR3: TGTGCCAGCAGCGTAGACGCAGGTCGCAACTATGGCTACACCTTC. This gives the protein CASSVDAGRNYGYTF.